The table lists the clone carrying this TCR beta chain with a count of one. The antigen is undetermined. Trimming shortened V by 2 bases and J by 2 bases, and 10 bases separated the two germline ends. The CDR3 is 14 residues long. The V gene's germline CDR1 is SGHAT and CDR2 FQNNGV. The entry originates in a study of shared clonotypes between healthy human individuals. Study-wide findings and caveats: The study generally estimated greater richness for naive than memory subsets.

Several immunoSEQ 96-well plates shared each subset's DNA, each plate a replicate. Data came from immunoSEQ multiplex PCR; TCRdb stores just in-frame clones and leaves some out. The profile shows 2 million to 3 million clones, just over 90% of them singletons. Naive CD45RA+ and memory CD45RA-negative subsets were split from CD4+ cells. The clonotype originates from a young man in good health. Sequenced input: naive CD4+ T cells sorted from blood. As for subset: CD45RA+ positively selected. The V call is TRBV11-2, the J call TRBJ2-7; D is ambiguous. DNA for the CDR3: TGTGCCAGCAGCTTATTTGGGGAACCCTACGAGCAGTACTTC. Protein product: CASSLFGEPYEQYF.